This T cell receptor beta chain came from a study of breast tumors, draining lymph nodes, adjacent tissues. The CDR3 covers 14 residues. The trim removed 8 bases at V and 6 bases at J, leaving 6 bases unmatched. CDR1 is SEHNR, CDR2 FQNEAQ, per germline (reference sequence). TCRdb reanalysed the multiplex PCR reads using MiXCR and keeps one entry per CDR3 protein. The top ten hold over 3.5% of the sample, which has 200,000 to 250,000 distinct CDR3 sequences, 30% to 35% seen once. Samples came from axillary lymph nodes draining the breast cancer. The J gene is TRBJ2-7, the V gene TRBV7-9; 14 bases are a match to TRBD2. Material: axillary lymph node tissue. The TCR was taken from a female donor with breast cancer. Some clones in this sample may be carry-over from other donors' samples. This CDR3 is CASGTSGGSGEQYF. The CDR3, as DNA: TGTGCCAGCGGGACTAGCGGGGGATCGGGCGAGCAGTACTTC.